These 3 T cell receptor beta chains share one sample of origin, sequenced in a study of shared clonotypes between healthy human individuals. Method: immunoSEQ multiplex PCR; TCRdb's copy keeps in-frame clones and lacks some. The sample lists 2 million to 2.5 million clones, about 93% occurring once. CD45RO-negative CD8 cells positively selected for CCR7 made up the naive population, which excluded terminally differentiated effector memory CD45RA+ cells. What was sequenced was naive CD8+ T cells from PBMCs. All receptors come from a man younger than 35 in good health. Some clones in this sample may be carry-over from other donors' samples.

The chain joins TRBV13 to TRBJ2-7, with 10 bases aligning to TRBD1. With V trimmed by 5 bases and J by 4 bases, 8 bases remained unmatched. Germline V gene lookup returns CDR1 PRHDT and CDR2 FYEKMQ (reference sequence). The CDR3 length is 15 residues. The CDR3 sequence: CASSPVGTGEYEQYF. The CDR3 DNA sequence: TGTGCCAGCAGCCCCGTCGGGACAGGGGAATACGAGCAGTACTTC.

This chain connects TRBV27 to TRBJ1-5; possible D gene TRBD1, 5 bases. V dropped 5 bases and J dropped 5 bases, with 10 bases sitting between them. This CDR3 is 13 amino acids long. The germline V gene encodes CDR1 MNHEY and CDR2 SMNVEV (reference sequence). CDR3 residues: CASSQGTHQPQHF. In DNA, the CDR3 is TGTGCCAGCAGTCAAGGGACCCATCAGCCCCAGCATTTT.

A note on this clone: Other DNA variants within this sample encode the same CDR3. The chain uses TRBV4-3 and TRBJ2-7; TRBD1 is a possible D gene (5 bases). Trimming left V 0 bases short and J 4 bases short, with 13 bases between. The CDR3 has 15 amino acids. Germline V gives CDR1 LGHNA, CDR2 YSLEER. This CDR3 is CASSQDRQGRYEQYF. Written as DNA, the CDR3 is TGCGCCAGCAGCCAAGATCGGCAGGGAAGGTACGAGCAGTACTTC.